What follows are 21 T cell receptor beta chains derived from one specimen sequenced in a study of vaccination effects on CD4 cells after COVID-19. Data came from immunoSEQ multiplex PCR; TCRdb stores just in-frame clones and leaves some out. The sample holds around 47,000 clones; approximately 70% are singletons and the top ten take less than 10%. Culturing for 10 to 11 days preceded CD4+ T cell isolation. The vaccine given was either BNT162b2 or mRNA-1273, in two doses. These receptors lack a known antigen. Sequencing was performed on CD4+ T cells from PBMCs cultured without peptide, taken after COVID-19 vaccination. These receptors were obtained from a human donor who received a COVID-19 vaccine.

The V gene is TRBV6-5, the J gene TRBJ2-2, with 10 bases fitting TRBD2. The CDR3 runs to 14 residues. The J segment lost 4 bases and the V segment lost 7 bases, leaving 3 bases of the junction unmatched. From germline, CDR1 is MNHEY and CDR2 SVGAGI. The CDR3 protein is CASKVAGGTGELFF. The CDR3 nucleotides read TGTGCCAGCAAGGTAGCGGGGGGCACCGGGGAGCTGTTTTTT.

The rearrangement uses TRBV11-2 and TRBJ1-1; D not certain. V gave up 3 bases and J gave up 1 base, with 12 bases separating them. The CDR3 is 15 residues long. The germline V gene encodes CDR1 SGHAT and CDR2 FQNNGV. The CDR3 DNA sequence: TGTGCCAGCAGCTTCTTAGTCACCAAGAACACTGAAGCTTTCTTT. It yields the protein CASSFLVTKNTEAFF.

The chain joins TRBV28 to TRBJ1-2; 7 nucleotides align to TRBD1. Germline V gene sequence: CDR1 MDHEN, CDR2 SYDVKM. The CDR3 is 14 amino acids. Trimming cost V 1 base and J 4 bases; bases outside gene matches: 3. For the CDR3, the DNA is TGTGCCAGCAGTTTATTGGGACAGCTCTATGGCTACACCTTC. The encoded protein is CASSLLGQLYGYTF.

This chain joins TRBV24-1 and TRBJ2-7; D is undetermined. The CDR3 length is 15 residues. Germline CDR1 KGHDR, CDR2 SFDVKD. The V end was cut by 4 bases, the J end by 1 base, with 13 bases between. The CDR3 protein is CATSESGRRSYEQYF. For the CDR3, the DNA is TGTGCCACCAGTGAGTCTGGACGGAGATCCTACGAGCAGTACTTC.

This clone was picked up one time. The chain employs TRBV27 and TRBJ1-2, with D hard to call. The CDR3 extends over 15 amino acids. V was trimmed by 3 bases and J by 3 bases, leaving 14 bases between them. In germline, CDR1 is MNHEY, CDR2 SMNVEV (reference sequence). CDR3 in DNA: TGTGCCAGCAGTTTTAGCGGCGCTGTTTACTATGGCTACACCTTC. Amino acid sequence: CASSFSGAVYYGYTF.

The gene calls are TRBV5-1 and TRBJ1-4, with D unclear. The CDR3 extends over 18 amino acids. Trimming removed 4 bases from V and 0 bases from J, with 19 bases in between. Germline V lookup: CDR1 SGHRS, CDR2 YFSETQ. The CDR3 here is CASSAYGVPFATNEKLFF. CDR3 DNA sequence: TGCGCCAGCAGCGCCTACGGGGTTCCGTTCGCAACTAATGAAAAACTGTTTTTT.

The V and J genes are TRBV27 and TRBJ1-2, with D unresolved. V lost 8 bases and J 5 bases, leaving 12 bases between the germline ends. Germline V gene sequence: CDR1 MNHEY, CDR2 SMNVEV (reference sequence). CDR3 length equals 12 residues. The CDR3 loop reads CASQAPGYGYTF. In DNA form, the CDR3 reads TGTGCCAGCCAGGCCCCGGGGTATGGCTACACCTTC.

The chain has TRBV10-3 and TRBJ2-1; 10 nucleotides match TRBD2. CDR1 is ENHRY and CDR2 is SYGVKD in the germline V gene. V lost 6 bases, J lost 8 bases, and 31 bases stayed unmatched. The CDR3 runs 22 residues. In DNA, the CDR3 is TGTGCCATCAGCAAGACAGGCCCACTACCTACTTCTAGCGGGAGAGATGTACATGAGCAGTTCTTC. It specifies CAISKTGPLPTSSGRDVHEQFF.

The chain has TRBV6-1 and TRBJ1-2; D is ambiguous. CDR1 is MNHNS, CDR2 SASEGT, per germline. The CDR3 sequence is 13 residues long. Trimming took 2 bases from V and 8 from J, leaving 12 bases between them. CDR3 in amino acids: CASSEIGRRGYTF. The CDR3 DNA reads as TGTGCCAGCAGTGAAATCGGCCGACGGGGCTACACCTTC.

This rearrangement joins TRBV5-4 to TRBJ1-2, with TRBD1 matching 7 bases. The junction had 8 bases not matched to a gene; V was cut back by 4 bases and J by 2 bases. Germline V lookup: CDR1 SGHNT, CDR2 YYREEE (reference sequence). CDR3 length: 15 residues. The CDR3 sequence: CASSRETGPNYGYTF. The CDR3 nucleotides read TGTGCCAGCAGCCGAGAGACAGGGCCGAACTATGGCTACACCTTC.

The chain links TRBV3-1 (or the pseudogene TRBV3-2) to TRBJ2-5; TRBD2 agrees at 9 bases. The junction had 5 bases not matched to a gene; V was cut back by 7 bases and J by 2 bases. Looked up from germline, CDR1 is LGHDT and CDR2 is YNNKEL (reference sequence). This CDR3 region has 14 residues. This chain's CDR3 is CASKSSGAQETQYF. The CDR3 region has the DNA TGTGCCAGCAAGTCTAGCGGGGCGCAAGAGACCCAGTACTTC.

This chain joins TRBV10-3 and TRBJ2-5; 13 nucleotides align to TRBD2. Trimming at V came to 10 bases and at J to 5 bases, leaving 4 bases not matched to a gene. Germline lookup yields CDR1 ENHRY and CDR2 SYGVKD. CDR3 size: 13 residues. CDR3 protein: CATLLAGGETQYF. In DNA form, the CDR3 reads TGTGCCACGCTACTAGCGGGAGGGGAGACCCAGTACTTC.

In DNA, the CDR3 is TGTGCCAGCAGCTACGACAGGGGTGGAGAAAAACTGTTTTTT. This gives the protein CASSYDRGGEKLFF. The chain joins TRBV6-5 to TRBJ1-4; 8 nucleotides agree with TRBD1. The CDR3 extends over 14 amino acids. V trimming: 6 bases; J trimming: 8 bases; junction bases outside the gene matches: 8. Germline CDR1 MNHEY, CDR2 SVGAGI.

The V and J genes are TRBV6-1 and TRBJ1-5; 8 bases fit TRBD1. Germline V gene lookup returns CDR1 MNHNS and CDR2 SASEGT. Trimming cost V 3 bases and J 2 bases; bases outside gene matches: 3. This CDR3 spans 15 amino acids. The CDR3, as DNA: TGTGCCAGCAGTGAGGCAGGGGGCGGCAATCAGCCCCAGCATTTT. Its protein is CASSEAGGGNQPQHF.

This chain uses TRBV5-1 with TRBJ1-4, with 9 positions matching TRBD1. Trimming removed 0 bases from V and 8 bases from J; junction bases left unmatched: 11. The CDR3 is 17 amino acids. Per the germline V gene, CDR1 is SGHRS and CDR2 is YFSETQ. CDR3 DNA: TGCGCCAGCAGCTTGGCCGGGACAGGGTTTGGAGGGGAAAAACTGTTTTTT. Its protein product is CASSLAGTGFGGEKLFF. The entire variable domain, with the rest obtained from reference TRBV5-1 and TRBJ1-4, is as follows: KAGVTQTPRYLIKTRGQQVTLSCSPISGHRSVSWYQQTPGQGLQFLFEYFSETQRNKGNFPGRFSGRQFSNSRSEMNVSTLELGDSALYLCASSLAGTGFGGEKLFFGSGTQLSVL.

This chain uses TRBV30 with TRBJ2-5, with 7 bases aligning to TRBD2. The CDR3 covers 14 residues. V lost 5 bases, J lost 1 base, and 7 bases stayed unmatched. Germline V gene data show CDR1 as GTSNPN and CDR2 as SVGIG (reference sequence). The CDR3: CAWQGLRRQETQYF. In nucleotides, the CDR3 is TGTGCCTGGCAGGGACTACGCCGCCAAGAGACCCAGTACTTC. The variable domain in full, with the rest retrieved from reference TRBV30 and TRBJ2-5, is SQTIHQWPATLVQPVGSPLSLECTVEGTSNPNLYWYRQAAGRGLQLLFYSVGIGQISSEVPQNLSASRPQDRQFILSSKKLLLSDSGFYLCAWQGLRRQETQYFGPGTRLLVL.

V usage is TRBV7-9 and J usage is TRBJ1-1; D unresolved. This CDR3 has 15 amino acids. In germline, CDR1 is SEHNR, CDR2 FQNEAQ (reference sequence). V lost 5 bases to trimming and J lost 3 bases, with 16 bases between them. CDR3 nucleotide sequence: TGTGCCAGCAGCCCTCGGCCGGGATCCTACACTGAAGCTTTCTTT. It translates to CASSPRPGSYTEAFF.

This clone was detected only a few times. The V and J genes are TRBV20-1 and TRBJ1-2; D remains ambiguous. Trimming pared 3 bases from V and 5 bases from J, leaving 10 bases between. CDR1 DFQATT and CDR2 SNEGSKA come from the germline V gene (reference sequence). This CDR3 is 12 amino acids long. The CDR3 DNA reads TGCAGTGCTAGTACAGCGAGTTATGGCTACACCTTC. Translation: CSASTASYGYTF.

The chain's CDR3 is CASRLGGLGALFF. The DNA of the CDR3 is TGTGCCAGCAGACTGGGGGGTCTCGGGGCCCTGTTTTTT. V is TRBV11-2 and J is TRBJ2-2; a weak D match, TRBD2 (6 bases). The V end lost 6 bases, the J end lost 14 bases, and 19 bases lay between the germline ends. Germline-derived CDR1 and CDR2 are SGHAT and FQNNGV. The CDR3 covers 13 residues.

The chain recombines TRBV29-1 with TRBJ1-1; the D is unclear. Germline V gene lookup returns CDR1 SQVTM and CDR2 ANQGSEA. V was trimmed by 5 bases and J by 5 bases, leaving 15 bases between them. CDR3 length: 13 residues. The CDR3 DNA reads TGCAGCGTTTCGCACGGGGAGTGGACTGAAGCTTTCTTT. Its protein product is CSVSHGEWTEAFF.

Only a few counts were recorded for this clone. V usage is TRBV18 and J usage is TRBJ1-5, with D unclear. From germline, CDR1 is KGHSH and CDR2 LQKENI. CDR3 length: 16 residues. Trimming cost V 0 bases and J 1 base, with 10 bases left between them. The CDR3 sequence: CASSPPGDRSNQPQHF. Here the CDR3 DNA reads TGTGCCAGCTCACCACCGGGAGATAGAAGCAATCAGCCCCAGCATTTT. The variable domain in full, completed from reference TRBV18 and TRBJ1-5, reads NAGVMQNPRHLVRRRGQEARLRCSPMKGHSHVYWYRQLPEEGLKFMVYLQKENIIDESGMPKERFSAEFPKEGPSILRIQQVVRGDSAAYFCASSPPGDRSNQPQHFGDGTRLSIL.